This T cell receptor beta chain was identified in a study of early T cells in non-severe SARS-CoV-2 infection. Study context: Sequenced bulk RNA came from whole blood that was unsorted, and chains were unpaired.

This clonotype was counted only a few times. What it binds is unknown. Attachment of unique molecular identifiers was made to individual cDNA molecules. TCRdb reprocessed the 5' RACE reads via MiXCR and lists one record per CDR3 protein. The sample has 75,000 to 80,000 distinct CDR3 sequences, roughly a sixth seen once. This CDR3 contains 16 residues. Trimming at V came to 7 bases and at J to 5 bases, leaving 10 bases not matched to a gene. Regarding the study as a whole: Matching results from VDJdb favored anti-spike CD8 responses, leaving private and CD4 specificities undetected.

This sequence was found in an adult who was a healthcare worker with PCR-confirmed SARS-CoV-2 infection or an uninfected control (not recorded which). The sample consisted of whole blood. V usage is TRBV12-3 or TRBV12-4 and J usage is TRBJ2-2; 10 bases align to TRBD2. CDR3 protein: CASILGLAVGTGELFF. CDR3 bases: TGTGCCAGCATTCTTGGACTAGCGGTGGGGACCGGGGAGCTGTTTTTT.